This T cell receptor beta chain was observed in a study of cytotoxic CD8 clonotypes in ibrutinib-treated CLL (dated by TCRdb to the early 2020s). General notes on the study: In this cohort, around 15 patients were treatment-naive and more than 9 were relapsed/refractory, while 17 to 18 had unmutated IGHV. All remission and progressive disease samples were collected while patients were still receiving ibrutinib. Cryopreserved peripheral blood mononuclear cells were collected at three points: before therapy, at response, and at either sustained remission or disease progression. Response samples were obtained after a median of 12 months of treatment, with a range of about 6 to 36 months. An average of about 250,000 productive templates and tens of thousands of productive rearrangements was obtained per sample. Of the 90 or so participants in the trial, roughly 26 had longitudinal samples available. Partial responses were observed in roughly 24 patients and complete responses in 2; after a median follow-up of around 68 months, remission was maintained in roughly 15 patients and progression was observed in roughly twelve. Overall study results and their limits: At ibrutinib response clonality went up, during sustained remission it held steady, and at progression it dropped back toward baseline. Baseline clonality exceeded that of age-matched healthy donors and correlated strongly with circulating CD8+ T-cell counts. Sampling times were not matched between sustained-remission and progressing patients, and lymph node repertoires were not studied. Public clonotypes were rare and either shrank or stayed stable during treatment, and the rise in clonality at ibrutinib response reflected expansion of private clonotypes.

About this clone: The clone's antigen remains unknown. The record has no base qualities; no much larger clone is one base away.

Including cysteine and phenylalanine, the CDR3 has 16 amino acids. The retained sequence is limited to the CDR3, 48 bases, with the frame set at the first base. The germline V gene (reference sequence) supplies CDR1 MNHNY and CDR2 SVGAGI. Cut back by 0 bases and 2 bases, the V and J ends lie 13 bases apart. The time point label for this specimen denotes: around 2 years on ibrutinib. For TCR beta library preparation, 1.5 to 2 micrograms of genomic DNA were extracted from the cryopreserved PBMCs. High-throughput TCR beta sequencing was performed on longitudinal blood samples from CLL patients receiving ibrutinib monotherapy. The patients were enrolled in a single-center, open-label phase 2 trial of ibrutinib monotherapy. Each clonotype received, on average, 10x coverage in deep resolution sequencing performed on a MiSeq, where the target depth lay between 1 in 1 million and 1 in 200,000 T cells. TCR beta libraries were generated with the immunoSEQ hsTCRB Kit. For the original study's pipeline: ImmunoSEQ Data Assistant and ImmunoSEQ Analyzer were used for data analysis, and V, D and J genes were assigned according to IMGT definitions. Clonality, which ranges from 0 to 1, was calculated by subtracting the normalized Shannon entropy of productive rearrangement frequencies from one. Only overrepresented clonotypes making up at least 0.05% of the repertoire of each patient were included in the public clonotype analysis. Fewer than 15 repertoires from age-matched healthy donors, obtained from immuneACCESS, served as clonality controls. TCRdb obtained this table from immuneACCESS and retained in-frame rearrangements with V and J assigned. These tables miss some clones; where compared with another copy, unresolved V genes account for less than half of the shortfall, and the remainder is unexplained. For V, J and clone size, that table is used; D and trimming come from the DNA. For this sample there are about 160,000 clones; about 84% appear just once. The top ten hold about 5% of the sample.

The sample consisted of PBMCs, taken after 24 months of ibrutinib treatment. This TCR was recovered from a human donor with chronic lymphocytic leukemia. The V and J segments used are TRBV6-6 and TRBJ1-2; the D gene identity is not certain. The nucleotide sequence reads as follows: TGTGCCAGCAGTTACTCGTACCCGGGAAAAAACTATGGCTACACCTTC. Protein translation: CASSYSYPGKNYGYTF.